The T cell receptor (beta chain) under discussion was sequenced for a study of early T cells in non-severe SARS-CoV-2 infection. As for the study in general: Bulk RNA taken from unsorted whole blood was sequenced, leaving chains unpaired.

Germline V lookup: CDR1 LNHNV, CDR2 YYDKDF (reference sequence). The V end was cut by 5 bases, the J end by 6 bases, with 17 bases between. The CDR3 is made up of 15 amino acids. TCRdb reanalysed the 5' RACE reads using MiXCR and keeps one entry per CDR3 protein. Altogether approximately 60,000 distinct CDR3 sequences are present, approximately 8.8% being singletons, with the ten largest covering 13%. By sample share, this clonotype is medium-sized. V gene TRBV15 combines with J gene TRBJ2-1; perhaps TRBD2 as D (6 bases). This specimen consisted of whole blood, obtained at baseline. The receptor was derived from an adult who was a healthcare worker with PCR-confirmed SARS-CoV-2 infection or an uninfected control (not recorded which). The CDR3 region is CATSPSRDRSNEQFF. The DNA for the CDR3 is TGTGCCACCAGCCCGTCGCGGGATAGGTCCAATGAGCAGTTCTTC.